The 21 T cell receptor beta chains below all came from one sample that was sequenced in a study of blood T cell repertoires in COVID-19. This table comes from immunoSEQ multiplex PCR, and its TCRdb copy is limited to in-frame clones, with some not included. The repertoire holds 250,000 to 300,000 clones, with 88% as singletons. The specimen was peripheral blood. These receptors came from a woman in her 70s with COVID-19, enrolled during active disease.

V usage is TRBV5-1 and J usage is TRBJ2-3; tentative D call: TRBD2 (6 bases). The CDR3 length is 15 residues. V was clipped by 1 base and J by 0 bases, with 9 bases between them. In germline, CDR1 is SGHRS, CDR2 YFSETQ. The CDR3 region is CASSLFGTSTDTQYF. CDR3 coding DNA: TGCGCCAGCAGCTTGTTTGGGACTAGCACAGATACGCAGTATTTT. Filled out from reference TRBV5-1 and TRBJ2-3, the complete variable domain reads KAGVTQTPRYLIKTRGQQVTLSCSPISGHRSVSWYQQTPGQGLQFLFEYFSETQRNKGNFPGRFSGRQFSNSRSEMNVSTLELGDSALYLCASSLFGTSTDTQYFGPGTRLTVL.

The chain is built from TRBV28 and TRBJ2-7; 9 bases align to TRBD1. This CDR3 has 15 residues. From germline, CDR1 is MDHEN and CDR2 SYDVKM. Germline trimming cut 5 bases from V and 5 bases from J; bases unmatched to any gene: 10. Here the CDR3 DNA reads TGTGCCAGCAGTCCGTCGCGGGACAGGGTCCACGAGCAGTACTTC. As protein: CASSPSRDRVHEQYF. Looking up the rest from reference TRBV28 and TRBJ2-7 gives the full variable domain: DVKVTQSSRYLVKRTGEKVFLECVQDMDHENMFWYRQDPGLGLRLIYFSYDVKMKEKGDIPEGYSVSREKKERFSLILESASTNQTSMYLCASSPSRDRVHEQYFGPGTRLTVT.

The CDR3 loop reads CAIMSGSSYNEQFF. In DNA, the CDR3 is TGTGCCATCATGAGCGGTAGCTCCTACAATGAGCAGTTCTTC. The chain has TRBV10-3 and TRBJ2-1; the D gene is possibly TRBD2 (5 bases). This CDR3 is 14 amino acids long. The V and J ends lost 7 bases and 0 bases respectively, with 10 bases between them. Germline V gives CDR1 ENHRY, CDR2 SYGVKD.

V and J are TRBV10-3 and TRBJ2-5; possible D gene TRBD2, 5 bases. CDR3 length: 13 amino acids. Per the germline V gene, CDR1 is ENHRY and CDR2 is SYGVKD. The V end lost 2 bases, the J end lost 5 bases, and 9 bases lay between the germline ends. The CDR3 DNA reads TGTGCCATCAGTGAGATAAGGGAGGAGACCCAGTACTTC. Translating it yields CAISEIREETQYF.

CDR3 DNA: TGTGCCAGCAGCGTAGGCGGGAGGTTCGGCGGAGAGACCCAGTACTTC. It yields the protein CASSVGGRFGGETQYF. The chain carries TRBV9 and TRBJ2-5; TRBD2 matches at 8 bases. The CDR3 extends over 16 amino acids. Germline lookup yields CDR1 SGDLS and CDR2 YYNGEE. Trimming removed 0 bases from V and 4 bases from J; junction bases left unmatched: 8.

V and J are TRBV2 and TRBJ1-2, with D perhaps TRBD1 (5 bases). The germline V gene encodes CDR1 SNHLY and CDR2 FYNNEI. The CDR3 covers 13 residues. V gave up 3 bases and J gave up 7 bases, with 12 bases separating them. The CDR3 loop reads CASSEETVGGYTF. The CDR3 nucleotides are TGTGCCAGCAGTGAGGAGACAGTCGGTGGCTACACCTTC.

The chain joins TRBV29-1 to TRBJ1-1; 7 bases are a match to TRBD1. V trimming: 6 bases; J trimming: 2 bases; junction bases outside the gene matches: 9. The CDR3 spans 14 residues. The germline gives CDR1 SQVTM, CDR2 ANQGSEA. The CDR3 spells CSVPRDSFNTEAFF. CDR3 DNA: TGCAGCGTCCCCCGGGACAGTTTCAACACTGAAGCTTTCTTT.

V and J are TRBV7-2 and TRBJ1-2, with D maybe TRBD1 (5 bases). The CDR3 loop spans 15 amino acids. Trimming shortened V by 5 bases and J by 8 bases, and 21 bases separated the two germline ends. Germline assignment: CDR1 SGHTA and CDR2 FQGNSA. This chain's CDR3 is CASSPTGGTPGGYTF. The CDR3 DNA follows: TGTGCCAGCAGCCCCACTGGGGGGACCCCTGGCGGCTACACCTTC.

This rearrangement joins TRBV9 to TRBJ1-3; D unresolved. The CDR3 has 16 residues. Trimming stripped 6 bases from V and 5 bases from J, with 21 bases between. Per germline, CDR1 SGDLS and CDR2 YYNGEE. CDR3 in amino acids: CASTVPTRAARNTIYF. In DNA, the CDR3 is TGTGCCAGCACCGTGCCAACTAGGGCAGCGCGAAACACCATATATTTT.

The chain has TRBV19 and TRBJ2-3, with 8 bases that match TRBD2. The CDR3 totals 16 residues. Trimming cost V 3 bases and J 1 base; bases outside gene matches: 6. In germline, CDR1 is LNHDA, CDR2 SQIVND (reference sequence). CDR3: CASSMDSGRGTDTQYF. In DNA form, the CDR3 reads TGTGCCAGTAGTATGGACTCCGGGAGGGGCACAGATACGCAGTATTTT. The complete variable domain, with remaining parts taken from reference TRBV19 and TRBJ2-3, reads DGGITQSPKYLFRKEGQNVTLSCEQNLNHDAMYWYRQDPGQGLRLIYYSQIVNDFQKGDIAEGYSVSREKKESFPLTVTSAQKNPTAFYLCASSMDSGRGTDTQYFGPGTRLTVL.

The J gene is TRBJ2-1, the V gene TRBV3-1 (or the pseudogene TRBV3-2); 9 positions match TRBD2. The CDR3 runs 16 residues. The germline gives CDR1 LGHDT, CDR2 YNNKEL (reference sequence). Losses at the gene ends were 6 bases for V and 1 base for J; bases not matched to a gene: 7. CDR3 nucleotides: TGTGCCAGCAGACATACTAGCGGGCAATCCTACAATGAGCAGTTCTTC. This gives the protein CASRHTSGQSYNEQFF.

The genes are TRBV5-1 and TRBJ2-7, with D tentatively TRBD2 (6 bases). Germline CDR1 is SGHRS and CDR2 is YFSETQ. V was pared by 0 bases and J by 2 bases, with 15 bases between. CDR3 length: 16 residues. In DNA, the CDR3 is TGCGCCAGCAGCTTGGCTACCGGGACTCCCACCTACGAGCAGTACTTC. It encodes CASSLATGTPTYEQYF.

The chain is built from TRBV28 and TRBJ2-5, with 9 bases fitting TRBD2. The CDR3 is 14 residues long. The V gene end was trimmed by 5 bases and the J gene end by 5 bases; junction bases not matched to a gene: 6. The V gene's germline CDR1 is MDHEN and CDR2 SYDVKM. CDR3: CASSPGTSLETQYF. CDR3 bases: TGTGCCAGCAGTCCAGGGACTAGCTTGGAGACCCAGTACTTC.

The genes are TRBV7-9 and TRBJ2-3; D gene uncertain. The CDR3 is made up of 12 amino acids. Germline V gives CDR1 SEHNR, CDR2 FQNEAQ (reference sequence). Trimming cost V 5 bases and J 2 bases, with 5 bases left between them. Here the CDR3 DNA reads TGTGCCAGCAGCCAGGTCACAGATACGCAGTATTTT. Its translation: CASSQVTDTQYF.

This clone showed up just a few times. This chain uses TRBV5-6 with TRBJ2-2, with TRBD1 identical over 10 bases. With 1 base clipped from V and 5 bases from J, the junction kept 2 bases outside the gene matches. CDR1 is SGHDT, CDR2 YYEEEE, per germline. The CDR3 consists of 15 residues. CDR3 region: CASSLRQGATGELFF. In nucleotides, the CDR3 is TGTGCCAGCAGCTTGAGACAGGGGGCAACCGGGGAGCTGTTTTTT.

The chain joins TRBV28 to TRBJ2-7; no definite D call. Germline V gives CDR1 MDHEN, CDR2 SYDVKM. The ends were cut back, 3 bases at V and 2 bases at J, with 11 bases in the middle. This CDR3 region has 14 residues. CDR3 nucleotides: TGTGCCAGCAGTTTTCACCGGTTCCCCTACGAGCAGTACTTC. Protein sequence: CASSFHRFPYEQYF.

The chain recombines TRBV6-1 with TRBJ2-3; D is undetermined. Germline CDR1 reads MNHNS; CDR2 reads SASEGT. Trimming removed 2 bases from V and 2 bases from J, with 8 bases in between. The CDR3 spans 14 residues. The chain's CDR3 is CASSEQDHTDTQYF. The CDR3 region has the DNA TGTGCCAGCAGTGAACAGGATCACACAGATACGCAGTATTTT.

The chain employs TRBV30 and TRBJ1-2; D is unresolved. CDR3 length equals 14 residues. Trimming took off 3 bases at V and 3 bases at J, with 14 bases between the two ends. From germline, CDR1 is GTSNPN and CDR2 SVGIG (reference sequence). The CDR3 DNA reads TGTGCCTGGAGAAAAGTTGGCGGTGACTATGGCTACACCTTC. This translates into CAWRKVGGDYGYTF.

The rearrangement joins TRBV11-2 to TRBJ1-1, with D possibly matching TRBD1 (6 bases). The CDR3 contains 16 residues. The ends were cut back, 4 bases at V and 2 bases at J, with 17 bases in the middle. The V gene's germline CDR1 is SGHAT and CDR2 FQNNGV. This chain's CDR3 is CASSSLIRTANTEAFF. In DNA, the CDR3 is TGTGCCAGCAGCTCTCTAATAAGGACAGCTAACACTGAAGCTTTCTTT.

This clone was recorded a few times. The chain couples TRBV10-3 to TRBJ2-7, with TRBD2 as a possible D gene (7 bases). Per germline, CDR1 ENHRY and CDR2 SYGVKD. This CDR3 has 15 residues. V shed 2 bases and J shed 0 bases, with 11 bases lying between them. CDR3 sequence (DNA): TGTGCCATCAGTGAGGAGGGGGGGAGCTCCTACGAGCAGTACTTC. It yields the protein CAISEEGGSSYEQYF.

The CDR3 sequence: CASSLNGGLETQYF. The CDR3 bases are TGTGCCAGCAGCTTGAATGGAGGGTTGGAGACCCAGTACTTC. The chain joins TRBV5-5 to TRBJ2-5; perhaps TRBD2 as D (6 bases). The V end lost 1 base, the J end lost 5 bases, and 12 bases lay between the germline ends. Germline CDR1 SGHKS, CDR2 YYEKEE (reference sequence). This CDR3 spans 14 amino acids. The variable domain in full, with the rest retrieved from reference TRBV5-5 and TRBJ2-5, is DAGVTQSPTHLIKTRGQQVTLRCSPISGHKSVSWYQQVLGQGPQFIFQYYEKEERGRGNFPDRFSARQFPNYSSELNVNALLLGDSALYLCASSLNGGLETQYFGPGTRLLVL.